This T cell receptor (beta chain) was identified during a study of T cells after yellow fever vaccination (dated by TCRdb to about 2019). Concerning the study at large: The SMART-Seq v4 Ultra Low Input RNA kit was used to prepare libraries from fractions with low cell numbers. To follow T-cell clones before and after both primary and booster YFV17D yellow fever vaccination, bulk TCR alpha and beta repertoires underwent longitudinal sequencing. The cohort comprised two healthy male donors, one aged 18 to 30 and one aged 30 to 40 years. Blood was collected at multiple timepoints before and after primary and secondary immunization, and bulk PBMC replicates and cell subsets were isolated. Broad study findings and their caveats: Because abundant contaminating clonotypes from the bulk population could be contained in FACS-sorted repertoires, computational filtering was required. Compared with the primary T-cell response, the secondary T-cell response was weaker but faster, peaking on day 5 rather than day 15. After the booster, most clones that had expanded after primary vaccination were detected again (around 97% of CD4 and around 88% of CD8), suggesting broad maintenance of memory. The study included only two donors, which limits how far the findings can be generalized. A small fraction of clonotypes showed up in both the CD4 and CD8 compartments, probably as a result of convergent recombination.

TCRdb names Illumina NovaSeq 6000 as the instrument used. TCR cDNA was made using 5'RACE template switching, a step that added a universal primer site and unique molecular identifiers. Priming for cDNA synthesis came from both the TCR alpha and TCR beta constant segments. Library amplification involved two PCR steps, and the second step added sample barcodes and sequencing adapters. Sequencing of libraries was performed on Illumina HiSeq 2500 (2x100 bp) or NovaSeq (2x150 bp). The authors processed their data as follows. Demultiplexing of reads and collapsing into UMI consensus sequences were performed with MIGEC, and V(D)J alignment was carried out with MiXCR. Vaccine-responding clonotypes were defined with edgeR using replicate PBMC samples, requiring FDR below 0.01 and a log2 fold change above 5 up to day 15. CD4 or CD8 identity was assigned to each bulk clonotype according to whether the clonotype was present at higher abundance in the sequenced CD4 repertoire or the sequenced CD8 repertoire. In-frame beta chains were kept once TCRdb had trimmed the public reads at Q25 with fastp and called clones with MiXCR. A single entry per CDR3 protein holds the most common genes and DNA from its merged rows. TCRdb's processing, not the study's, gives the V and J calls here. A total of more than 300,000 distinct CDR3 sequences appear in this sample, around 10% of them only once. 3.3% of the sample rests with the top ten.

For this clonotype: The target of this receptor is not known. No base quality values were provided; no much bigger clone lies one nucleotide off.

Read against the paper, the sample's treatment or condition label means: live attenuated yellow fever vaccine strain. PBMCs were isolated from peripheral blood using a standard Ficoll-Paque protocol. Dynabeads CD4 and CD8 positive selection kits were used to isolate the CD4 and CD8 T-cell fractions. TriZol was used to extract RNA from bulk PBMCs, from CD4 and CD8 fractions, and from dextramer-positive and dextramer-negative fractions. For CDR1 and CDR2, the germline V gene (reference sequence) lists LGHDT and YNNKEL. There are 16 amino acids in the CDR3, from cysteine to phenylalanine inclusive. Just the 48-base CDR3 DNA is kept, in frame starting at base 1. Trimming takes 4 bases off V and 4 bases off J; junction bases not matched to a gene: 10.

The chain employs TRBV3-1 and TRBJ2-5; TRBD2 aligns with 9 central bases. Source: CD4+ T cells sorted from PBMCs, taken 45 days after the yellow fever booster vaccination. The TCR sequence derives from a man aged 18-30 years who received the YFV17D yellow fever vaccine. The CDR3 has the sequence CASSPSGRGGLETQYF. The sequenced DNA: TGTGCCAGCAGCCCCTCTGGGCGGGGGGGCCTAGAGACCCAGTACTTC.